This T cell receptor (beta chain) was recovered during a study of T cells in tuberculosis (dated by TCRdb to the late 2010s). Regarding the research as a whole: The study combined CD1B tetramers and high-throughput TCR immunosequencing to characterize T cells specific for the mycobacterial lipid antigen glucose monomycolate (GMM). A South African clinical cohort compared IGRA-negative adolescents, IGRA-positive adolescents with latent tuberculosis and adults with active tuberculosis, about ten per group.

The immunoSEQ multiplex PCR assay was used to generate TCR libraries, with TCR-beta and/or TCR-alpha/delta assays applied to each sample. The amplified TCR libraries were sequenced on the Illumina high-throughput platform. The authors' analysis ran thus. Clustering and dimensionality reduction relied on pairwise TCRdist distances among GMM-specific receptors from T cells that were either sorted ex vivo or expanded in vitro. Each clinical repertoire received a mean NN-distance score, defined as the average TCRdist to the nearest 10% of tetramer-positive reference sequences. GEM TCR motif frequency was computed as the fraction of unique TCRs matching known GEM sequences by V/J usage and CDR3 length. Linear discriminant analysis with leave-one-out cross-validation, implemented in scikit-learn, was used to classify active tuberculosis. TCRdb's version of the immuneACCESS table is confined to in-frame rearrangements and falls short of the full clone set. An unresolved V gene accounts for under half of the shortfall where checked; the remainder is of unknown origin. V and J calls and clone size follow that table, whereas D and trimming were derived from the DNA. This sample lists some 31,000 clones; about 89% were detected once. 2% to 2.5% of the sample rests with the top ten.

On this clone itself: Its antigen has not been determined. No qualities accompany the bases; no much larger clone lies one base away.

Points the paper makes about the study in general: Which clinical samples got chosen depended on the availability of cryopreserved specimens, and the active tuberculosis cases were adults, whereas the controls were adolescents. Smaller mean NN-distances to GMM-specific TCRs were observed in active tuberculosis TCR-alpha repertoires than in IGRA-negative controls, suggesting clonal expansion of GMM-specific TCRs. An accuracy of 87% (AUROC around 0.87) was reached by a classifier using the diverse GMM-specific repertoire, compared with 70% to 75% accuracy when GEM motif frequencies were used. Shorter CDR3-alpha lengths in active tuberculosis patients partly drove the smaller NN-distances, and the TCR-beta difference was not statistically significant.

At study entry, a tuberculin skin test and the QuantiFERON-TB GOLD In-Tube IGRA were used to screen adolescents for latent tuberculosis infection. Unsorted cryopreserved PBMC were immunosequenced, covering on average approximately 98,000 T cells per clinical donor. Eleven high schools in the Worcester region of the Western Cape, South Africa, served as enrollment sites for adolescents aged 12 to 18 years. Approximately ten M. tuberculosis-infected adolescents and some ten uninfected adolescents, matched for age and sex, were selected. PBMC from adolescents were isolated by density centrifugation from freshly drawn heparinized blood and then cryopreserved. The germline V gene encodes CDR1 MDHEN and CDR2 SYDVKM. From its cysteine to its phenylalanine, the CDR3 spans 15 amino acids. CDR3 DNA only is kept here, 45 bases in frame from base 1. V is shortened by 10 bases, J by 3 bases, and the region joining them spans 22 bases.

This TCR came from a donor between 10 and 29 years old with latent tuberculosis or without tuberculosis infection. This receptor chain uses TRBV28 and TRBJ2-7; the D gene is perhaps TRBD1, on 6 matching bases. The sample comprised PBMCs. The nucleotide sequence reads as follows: TGTGCCACCGTAGCTTGGGGGCGCGACCTCTACGAGCAGTACTTC. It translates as CATVAWGRDLYEQYF.